These 2 T cell receptor beta chains share one sample of origin, sequenced in a study of PD-1 and CTLA-4 blockade in melanoma. TCRdb's table, derived via immunoSEQ multiplex PCR, lists solely in-frame clones and lacks some. The data contain under 40,000 clones, 88% of them seen just once; the ten biggest clones take up around 6.7%. The starting material was CD8+ T cells from peripheral blood, obtained from a patient given anti-PD-1 treatment. The receptors were gathered from a human donor with melanoma.

V usage is TRBV7-9 and J usage is TRBJ2-1; D ambiguous. The V gene lost 2 bases and the J gene lost 0 bases, with 11 bases spanning the gap. CDR3 length equals 16 residues. In germline, CDR1 is SEHNR, CDR2 FQNEAQ (reference sequence). CDR3 sequence reads: CASSLYTPSSYNEQFF. CDR3 coding DNA: TGTGCCAGCAGCTTATACACCCCGAGCTCCTACAATGAGCAGTTCTTC.

The chain employs TRBV7-9 and TRBJ1-5; 10 nucleotides align to TRBD1. Germline CDR1 SEHNR, CDR2 FQNEAQ (reference sequence). Trimming removed 5 bases from V and 7 bases from J; junction bases left unmatched: 5. The CDR3 loop spans 14 amino acids. CDR3 sequence (DNA): TGTGCCAGCAGCCGGGACAGGGGAGGCCAGCCCCAGCATTTT. Its protein is CASSRDRGGQPQHF.